These 17 T cell receptor beta chains originate from one sample sequenced in a study of regulatory T cells in long-lasting Graves disease. As to time point: newly diagnosed GD, antithyroid drugs for less than 3 months. RNA extracted from PBMCs served as the sequencing template. HTBI primers from iRepertoire and Arm-PCR of CDR3 regions yielded the TCR beta libraries. TCRdb redid the calling of the multiplex PCR reads with MiXCR, one entry per CDR3 protein. The data contain about 370,000 distinct CDR3 sequences, around a sixth of them singletons. Material: peripheral blood mononuclear cells (PBMCs), obtained at new diagnosis, from a patient treated with antithyroid drugs. Every receptor here comes from a female donor with Graves disease.

The rearrangement links TRBV6-1 to TRBJ1-1; the match to TRBD1 covers 11 bases. The CDR3 is made up of 18 amino acids. V was clipped by 5 bases and J by 0 bases; unmatched bases: 11. Germline assignment: CDR1 MNHNS and CDR2 SASEGT. The CDR3 coding sequence is TGTGCCAGCAGTCACGCAGGGACAGGGGGTCGGTTGAACACTGAAGCTTTCTTT. Encoded protein: CASSHAGTGGRLNTEAFF.

CDR3 in amino acids: CASRRNSFHNEQFF. The DNA for the CDR3 is TGTGCCAGCAGGAGAAATTCTTTTCACAATGAGCAGTTCTTC. The V gene is TRBV6-1, the J gene TRBJ2-1; D gene uncertain. V was shortened by 6 bases and J by 5 bases, with 14 bases between the two germline ends. The CDR3 spans 14 residues. The germline gives CDR1 MNHNS, CDR2 SASEGT.

This clonotype was found many times. V and J are TRBV24-1 and TRBJ1-5; D unclear. CDR1 is KGHDR and CDR2 is SFDVKD in the germline V gene. This CDR3 has 15 residues. V lost 4 bases, J lost 0 bases, and 9 bases lay in between. CDR3 region: CATSEEGNSNQPQHF. In DNA form, the CDR3 reads TGTGCCACCAGTGAGGAAGGGAATAGCAATCAGCCCCAGCATTTT.

The table lists this clonotype with many counts. This chain uses TRBV20-1 with TRBJ2-7; 10 positions match TRBD1. Per the germline V gene, CDR1 is DFQATT and CDR2 is SNEGSKA (reference sequence). The CDR3 loop spans 14 amino acids. V was clipped by 6 bases and J by 3 bases; unmatched bases: 8. The CDR3 DNA sequence: TGCAGTGCGACCGCCGGGACAGGGGACTACGAGCAGTACTTC. Its protein product is CSATAGTGDYEQYF.

The table lists this clonotype with many counts. The chain links TRBV28 to TRBJ2-7; tentative D call: TRBD1 (5 bases). The germline V gene encodes CDR1 MDHEN and CDR2 SYDVKM. This CDR3 spans 16 amino acids. The ends were cut back, 5 bases at V and 0 bases at J, with 17 bases in the middle. CDR3 loop: CASSPGGAFSSYEQYF. CDR3 in DNA: TGTGCCAGCAGTCCGGGTGGGGCTTTCAGCTCCTACGAGCAGTACTTC.

The chain joins TRBV9 to TRBJ2-1; no clear D gene. The CDR3 is 16 residues long. Germline V gene sequence: CDR1 SGDLS, CDR2 YYNGEE. V was trimmed by 0 bases and J by 7 bases, leaving 17 bases between them. The CDR3 region is CASSVGVGPYGNEQFF. For the CDR3, the DNA is TGTGCCAGCAGCGTAGGTGTCGGCCCCTACGGGAATGAGCAGTTCTTC.

This clonotype was detected many times. The chain is built from TRBV20-1 and TRBJ1-1; D ambiguous. The CDR3 consists of 12 residues. The V end lost 4 bases, the J end lost 1 base, and 7 bases lay between the germline ends. Germline V gives CDR1 DFQATT, CDR2 SNEGSKA (reference sequence). The CDR3: CSAIRTNTEAFF. The CDR3 DNA is TGCAGTGCTATTCGCACGAACACTGAAGCTTTCTTT.

This clonotype was seen more than once but under ten times. V gene TRBV9 combines with J gene TRBJ2-1; 9 positions match TRBD2. V trimming: 3 bases; J trimming: 9 bases; junction bases outside the gene matches: 7. The CDR3 is 14 residues long. Germline V lookup: CDR1 SGDLS, CDR2 YYNGEE. This chain's CDR3 is CASSARGGLGEQFF. As DNA, the CDR3 is TGTGCCAGCAGCGCGCGGGGGGGCCTGGGTGAGCAGTTCTTC.

This clonotype was counted many times. V is TRBV7-3 and J is TRBJ2-2; unclear D gene. The V end lost 6 bases, the J end lost 3 bases, and 8 bases lay between the germline ends. The CDR3 is 13 residues long. In germline, CDR1 is SGHTA, CDR2 FQGTGA. In DNA form, the CDR3 reads TGTGCCAGCAGTTACTCGTACACCGGGGAGCTGTTTTTT. Translation: CASSYSYTGELFF.

This clonotype was counted many times. The chain uses TRBV3-1 and TRBJ2-1; D perhaps matches TRBD2 (5 bases). This CDR3 spans 14 amino acids. The V and J ends lost 1 base and 7 bases respectively, with 11 bases between them. Per germline, CDR1 LGHDT and CDR2 YNNKEL (reference sequence). The CDR3 loop is CASSQVGPGNEQFF. In DNA, the CDR3 is TGTGCCAGCAGCCAAGTAGGCCCGGGGAATGAGCAGTTCTTC.

This clonotype was counted at least ten times. V usage is TRBV12-3 or TRBV12-4 and J usage is TRBJ1-5; 8 bases are shared with TRBD1. The CDR3 has 17 amino acids. Trimming at V came to 4 bases and at J to 0 bases, leaving 8 bases not matched to a gene. The CDR3 nucleotides are TGTGCCAGCAGTTCCGGGACAGGAGCTATTAGCAATCAGCCCCAGCATTTT. Translated, it gives CASSSGTGAISNQPQHF.

Turning to this clonotype: The conserved phenylalanine or tryptophan normally closing the CDR3 is absent here, so this likely arose from a read error. This chain joins TRBV27 and TRBJ2-1; 9 nucleotides line up with TRBD2. Germline CDR1 is MNHEY and CDR2 is SMNVEV (reference sequence). Trimming cost V 2 bases and J 8 bases; bases outside gene matches: 10. This CDR3 has 16 residues. CDR3 nucleotide sequence: TGTGCCAGCAGTTTAAGAGTCCGCGGGGGGGCCGATGAGCAGTTCTCC. It is translated as CASSLRVRGGADEQFS.

J is TRBJ1-3 and V is TRBV12-5; D is ambiguous. V dropped 4 bases and J dropped 0 bases, with 7 bases sitting between them. The CDR3 consists of 14 residues. Germline lookup yields CDR1 LGHNT and CDR2 FRNRAP. The CDR3 DNA reads as TGTGCTAGTGGTTCCCCCAACTCTGGAAACACCATATATTTT. Translation gives CASGSPNSGNTIYF.

This clonotype came up many times. The gene calls are TRBV9 and TRBJ2-7, with D perhaps matching TRBD2 (6 bases). Looked up from germline, CDR1 is SGDLS and CDR2 is YYNGEE. V lost 2 bases, J lost 2 bases, and 11 bases lay in between. The CDR3 length is 14 residues. The CDR3 DNA sequence: TGTGCCAGCAGCGTTGGGGGGAAAGCCTACGAGCAGTACTTC. It encodes CASSVGGKAYEQYF.

This clonotype was counted many times. The rearrangement uses TRBV6-1 and TRBJ2-1; weak D call: TRBD2 (6 bases). The germline V and J ends were trimmed by 6 bases and 12 bases, with 15 bases remaining between them. There are 12 residues in the CDR3. Per the germline V gene, CDR1 is MNHNS and CDR2 is SASEGT. The CDR3 DNA reads as TGTGCCAGCAGATCACTAGCCGCGGGGCAGTTCTTC. Translation gives CASRSLAAGQFF.

There are many counts of this clonotype. At one end the junction does not follow the germline gene, possibly because of a read error. The CDR3 sequence: CAGSPPTGNYGYTF. In nucleotides, the CDR3 is TGTGCCGGCAGCCCCCCGACAGGGAACTATGGCTACACCTTC. The genes are TRBV7-9 and TRBJ1-2; the match to TRBD1 covers 7 bases. Germline values: CDR1 SEHNR, CDR2 FQNEAQ (reference sequence). CDR3 length equals 14 residues.

This clonotype was found many times. Written as DNA, the CDR3 is TGTGCCATTCTCTCAGGGCCCACTGAAGCTTTCTTT. Its translation: CAILSGPTEAFF. The rearrangement links TRBV27 to TRBJ1-1; possible D gene TRBD1, 5 bases. Trimming pared 10 bases from V and 4 bases from J, leaving 13 bases between. The germline V gene encodes CDR1 MNHEY and CDR2 SMNVEV (reference sequence). The CDR3 extends over 12 amino acids.